One sample yielded the 32 T cell receptor beta chains listed below, sequenced in a study of early T cells in non-severe SARS-CoV-2 infection. TCRdb passed the 5' RACE reads through MiXCR, listing each CDR3 protein once. Of approximately 70,000 distinct CDR3 sequences in the sample, more than 3.5% are singletons; the top ten hold about 3.6%. Sequences were derived from whole blood, sampled at baseline. The receptors derive from an adult who was a healthcare worker with PCR-confirmed SARS-CoV-2 infection or an uninfected control (not recorded which). The donor label of this sample is uncertain.

As regards this clonotype: This could be a read error, since a much larger clone is one nucleotide away. The V gene is TRBV12-3 or TRBV12-4, the J gene TRBJ2-4, with D possibly matching TRBD1 (6 bases). There are 15 residues in the CDR3. CDR3 nucleotides: TGTGCCAGCAGGTCCTTCCAGGGGACCAAAATCATTCAGTACTTC. Its translation: CASRSFQGTKIIQYF.

In DNA form, the CDR3 reads TGTGCCAGCAGTTGGAGCGGGGGACCGCAAGAGACCCAGTACTTC. Its protein product is CASSWSGGPQETQYF. The gene calls are TRBV7-9 and TRBJ2-5; 8 nucleotides align to TRBD2. J gave up 2 bases and V 6 bases, and 8 bases lay outside the gene matches. The CDR3 is 15 residues long. Germline V gene sequence: CDR1 SEHNR, CDR2 FQNEAQ (reference sequence).

The V gene is TRBV12-3 or TRBV12-4, the J gene TRBJ2-5; no clear D. The CDR3 covers 12 residues. V gave up 6 bases and J gave up 7 bases, with 12 bases separating them. The CDR3 DNA reads as TGTGCCAGCAGCCCTCAACATGGGACCCAGTACTTC. Translating it yields CASSPQHGTQYF.

This clonotype was picked up many times. The chain uses TRBV6-5 and TRBJ1-2; 9 nucleotides agree with TRBD1. V lost 6 bases and J lost 2; bases outside the gene matches: 7. Germline V gene data show CDR1 as MNHEY and CDR2 as SVGAGI. The CDR3 is 15 residues long. CDR3 bases: TGTGCCAGCAGAGAGGACGACAGGGGGAACTATGGCTACACCTTC. Translated: CASREDDRGNYGYTF.

This clonotype appeared many times. This chain joins TRBV6-5 and TRBJ1-1, with 7 bases that match TRBD1. CDR1 is MNHEY, CDR2 SVGAGI, per germline. V shed 6 bases and J 10 bases; nucleotides not matched to a gene: 14. The CDR3 spans 14 residues. The CDR3 spells CASRDTGDGGRAFF. CDR3 DNA sequence: TGTGCCAGCAGGGACACAGGGGATGGGGGAAGAGCTTTCTTT.

The chain has TRBV9 and TRBJ2-3; 9 bases match TRBD1. With V trimmed by 3 bases and J by 1 base, 9 bases remained unmatched. From germline, CDR1 is SGDLS and CDR2 YYNGEE. The CDR3 runs 17 residues. CDR3 DNA: TGTGCCAGCAGCGCACAACAGGGGGCCGCGGGCACAGATACGCAGTATTTT. Its protein product is CASSAQQGAAGTDTQYF.

In its sample, this clonotype was seen many times. This sequence joins TRBV5-1 and TRBJ2-7, with 7 bases lining up with TRBD1. Trimming at V came to 3 bases and at J to 4 bases, leaving 4 bases not matched to a gene. Germline V gives CDR1 SGHRS, CDR2 YFSETQ. CDR3 length equals 13 residues. This CDR3 reads CASSSGRGYEQYF. CDR3 coding DNA: TGCGCCAGCAGCTCGGGCAGGGGGTACGAGCAGTACTTC.

This clonotype was detected a few times. The chain employs TRBV13 and TRBJ2-5, with D perhaps TRBD2 (6 bases). Germline CDR1 PRHDT, CDR2 FYEKMQ (reference sequence). V was pared by 5 bases and J by 9 bases, with 13 bases between. The length of the CDR3 is 12 residues. The CDR3 coding sequence is TGTGCCAGCAGCCGGATTGGGGGGTCCCAGTACTTC. As protein: CASSRIGGSQYF. The whole variable domain, filled in from reference TRBV13 and TRBJ2-5, reads AAGVIQSPRHLIKEKRETATLKCYPIPRHDTVYWYQQGPGQDPQFLISFYEKMQSDKGSIPDRFSAQQFSDYHSELNMSSLELGDSALYFCASSRIGGSQYFGPGTRLLVL.

The chain carries TRBV20-1 and TRBJ2-7; D might be TRBD1 (8 bases). CDR1 is DFQATT and CDR2 is SNEGSKA in the germline V gene (reference sequence). V was trimmed by 6 bases and J by 6 bases, leaving 24 bases between them. The CDR3 is 15 residues long. The CDR3 DNA follows: TGCAGTGCCAATGGGGGGGGACAGGTACTGGGCGAGCAGTACTTC. It specifies CSANGGGQVLGEQYF.

The genes are TRBV6-4 and TRBJ1-1; D ambiguous. The CDR3 has 13 amino acids. From germline, CDR1 is MRHNA and CDR2 SNTAGT. Trimming took 2 bases from V and 3 from J, leaving 7 bases between them. The CDR3 DNA reads TGTGCCAGCAGTGACCACCAAGACACTGAAGCTTTCTTT. This translates into CASSDHQDTEAFF.

There are many counts of this clonotype. Sequence at one end of the junction differs from germline and may be a read error. The J gene is TRBJ2-1, the V gene TRBV7-7; 10 nucleotides align to TRBD2. Germline CDR1 reads SSHAT; CDR2 reads FNYEAQ (reference sequence). The CDR3 sequence is 16 residues long. The CDR3 is CASSPNPGLATDEQFF. Written as DNA, the CDR3 is TGTGCTAGCAGTCCGAATCCGGGACTAGCGACGGATGAGCAGTTCTTC.

The chain carries TRBV19 and TRBJ2-3, with TRBD1 matching over 10 bases. Germline assignment: CDR1 LNHDA and CDR2 SQIVND (reference sequence). The CDR3 consists of 16 residues. V shed 4 bases, J shed 5 bases, and the junction held 9 bases outside the gene matches. DNA for the CDR3: TGTGCCAGTAGTACGGGGGACAGGGGAGGGGTAGATACGCAGTATTTT. Protein: CASSTGDRGGVDTQYF. The full variable domain, completed using reference TRBV19 and TRBJ2-3, is DGGITQSPKYLFRKEGQNVTLSCEQNLNHDAMYWYRQDPGQGLRLIYYSQIVNDFQKGDIAEGYSVSREKKESFPLTVTSAQKNPTAFYLCASSTGDRGGVDTQYFGPGTRLTVL.

Many counts were recorded for this clonotype. The chain has TRBV6-2 or TRBV6-3 and TRBJ1-6; TRBD1 matches 7 bases. The germline gives CDR1 MNHEY, CDR2 SVGEGT. Trimming removed 0 bases from V and 10 bases from J; junction bases left unmatched: 0. The length of the CDR3 is 13 residues. The CDR3 loop is CASSYSTGSPLHF. The CDR3 DNA follows: TGTGCCAGCAGTTACTCGACAGGGTCACCCCTCCACTTT.

This clonotype was detected many times. J is TRBJ1-2 and V is TRBV6-5, with a tentative D call TRBD1 (6 bases). V was trimmed by 0 bases and J by 7 bases, leaving 12 bases between them. The CDR3 covers 14 residues. Germline values: CDR1 MNHEY, CDR2 SVGAGI. CDR3 bases: TGTGCCAGCAGTTACTCCACAGGGTTGGGTGGCTACACCTTC. The encoded protein is CASSYSTGLGGYTF.

This clonotype was detected many times. The chain has TRBV7-2 and TRBJ2-3; TRBD2 agrees at 11 bases. There are 16 residues in the CDR3. V dropped 3 bases and J dropped 5; count of bases not matched to a gene: 7. Germline CDR1 is SGHTA and CDR2 is FQGNSA. The CDR3 protein is CASSLFSGGAGDTQYF. The CDR3, as DNA: TGTGCCAGCAGCTTGTTTAGCGGGGGGGCAGGAGATACGCAGTATTTT.

Ten or more counts support this clonotype. The chain is built from TRBV12-3 or TRBV12-4 and TRBJ2-7; TRBD1 matches 12 bases. Germline trimming cut 5 bases from V and 5 bases from J; bases unmatched to any gene: 4. The CDR3 contains 14 residues. The CDR3 bases are TGTGCCAGCAGTATCCGGGACAGGGGGCACGAGCAGTACTTC. Encoded protein: CASSIRDRGHEQYF.

This clonotype was observed many times. The V and J genes are TRBV7-2 and TRBJ1-1; TRBD1 is a possible D gene (5 bases). V lost 0 bases and J 3 bases, leaving 17 bases between the germline ends. Germline-derived CDR1 and CDR2 are SGHTA and FQGNSA. The length of the CDR3 is 17 residues. CDR3 nucleotide sequence: TGTGCCAGCAGCTTAGCATGGGTCGGCAGGGCAGACACTGAAGCTTTCTTT. Translation: CASSLAWVGRADTEAFF.

This clonotype was seen repeatedly, ten times or more. The chain links TRBV11-2 to TRBJ2-7; 7 positions agree with TRBD2. CDR3 length equals 14 residues. The germline V gene has CDR1 SGHAT and CDR2 FQNNGV. V shed 3 bases and J 3 bases; nucleotides not matched to a gene: 5. The CDR3 DNA reads TGTGCCAGCAGCTTCGCCGGGGGGAACTACGAGCAGTACTTC. It yields the protein CASSFAGGNYEQYF.

The chain joins TRBV7-9 to TRBJ2-7; D ambiguous. CDR1 SEHNR and CDR2 FQNEAQ come from the germline V gene (reference sequence). Trimming left V 3 bases short and J 2 bases short, with 8 bases between. The CDR3 loop spans 13 amino acids. DNA of the CDR3: TGTGCCAGCAGCTTTTACAAAACCTACGAGCAGTACTTC. Translation gives CASSFYKTYEQYF.

This clonotype was counted at least ten times. The chain combines TRBV18 with TRBJ1-6; D unclear. The CDR3 contains 17 residues. Germline CDR1 reads KGHSH; CDR2 reads LQKENI. V lost 6 bases, J lost 1 base, and 16 bases lay in between. CDR3 in amino acids: CASSPETGGSYNSPLHF. CDR3 nucleotides: TGTGCCAGCTCCCCCGAGACCGGTGGGTCCTATAATTCACCCCTCCACTTT.

The sample holds many counts of this clonotype. The chain carries TRBV20-1 and TRBJ2-5; possibly TRBD1 or TRBD2 for D (5 bases each). This CDR3 is 14 amino acids long. Germline V CDR1 and CDR2: DFQATT, SNEGSKA (reference sequence). Trimming shortened V by 6 bases and J by 2 bases, and 16 bases separated the two germline ends. Written as DNA, the CDR3 is TGCAGTGCCCGCGCTGGGGACCCACAAGAGACCCAGTACTTC. Protein sequence: CSARAGDPQETQYF.

This clonotype was counted at least ten times. The J gene is TRBJ1-5, the V gene TRBV4-1; the D gene is possibly TRBD1 (6 bases). Germline values: CDR1 MGHRA, CDR2 YSYEKL. The CDR3 extends over 17 amino acids. V was cut by 0 bases and J by 5 bases, with 17 bases left in between. The CDR3 is CASSQDGVRGGYQPQHF. CDR3 sequence (DNA): TGCGCCAGCAGCCAAGATGGGGTGAGGGGGGGATATCAGCCCCAGCATTTT.

This clonotype showed up just a few times. The V and J genes are TRBV7-2 and TRBJ1-2; 9 nucleotides match TRBD1. The CDR3 sequence is 19 residues long. Trimming cost V 2 bases and J 0 bases; bases outside gene matches: 13. Germline loops: CDR1 SGHTA, CDR2 FQGNSA. CDR3 sequence reads: CASSLLGQGATRTNYGYTF. The CDR3 nucleotides read TGTGCCAGCAGCTTACTGGGACAGGGAGCGACCCGAACTAACTATGGCTACACCTTC.

This clonotype came up many times. The chain is built from TRBV5-4 and TRBJ2-7; no clear D. The germline V gene has CDR1 SGHNT and CDR2 YYREEE (reference sequence). The CDR3 is 14 amino acids. Trimming cost V 2 bases and J 5 bases, with 14 bases left between them. CDR3 loop: CASSFQGNADEQYF. In DNA form, the CDR3 reads TGTGCCAGCAGCTTTCAAGGTAATGCCGACGAGCAGTACTTC.

In its sample, this clonotype was seen many times. The rearrangement uses TRBV6-2 or TRBV6-3 and TRBJ2-6; D gene uncertain. Trimming shortened V by 2 bases and J by 3 bases, and 14 bases separated the two germline ends. The CDR3 extends over 17 amino acids. Germline-derived CDR1 and CDR2 are MNHEY and SVGEGT. This chain's CDR3 is CASSYPIIAHGANVLTF. CDR3 coding DNA: TGTGCCAGCAGTTACCCTATAATCGCGCATGGGGCCAACGTCCTGACTTTC.

In its sample, this clonotype was seen many times. The rearrangement joins TRBV6-1 to TRBJ2-1; 12 positions agree with TRBD2. The CDR3 has 14 amino acids. Trimming removed 7 bases from V and 9 bases from J; junction bases left unmatched: 7. Germline CDR1 MNHNS, CDR2 SASEGT. The CDR3 here is CASKTSGGFGEQFF. The DNA of the CDR3 is TGTGCCAGCAAGACTAGCGGGGGATTTGGTGAGCAGTTCTTC.

J is TRBJ1-5 and V is TRBV6-5, with D unresolved. There are 15 residues in the CDR3. Germline assignment: CDR1 MNHEY and CDR2 SVGAGI. V dropped 0 bases and J dropped 5 bases, with 11 bases sitting between them. The DNA for the CDR3 is TGTGCCAGCAGTTACTCGCGGCAGAGAGATCAGCCCCAGCATTTT. Translation: CASSYSRQRDQPQHF.

This clonotype has just a few counts. The rearrangement uses TRBV7-2 and TRBJ1-5, with D tentatively TRBD1 (6 bases). The CDR3 has 14 residues. V was cut by 5 bases and J by 7 bases, with 15 bases left in between. Germline CDR1 SGHTA, CDR2 FQGNSA. Here the CDR3 DNA reads TGTGCCAGCAGCGCACCTCAGGGGACCCAGCCCCAGCATTTT. Translation: CASSAPQGTQPQHF.

V usage is TRBV9 and J usage is TRBJ1-1; D call uncertain. The CDR3 spans 14 residues. CDR1 and CDR2 (germline): SGDLS, YYNGEE. The ends were cut back, 4 bases at V and 1 base at J, with 11 bases in the middle. The CDR3 loop reads CASSPFLANTEAFF. The CDR3 DNA is TGTGCCAGCAGCCCGTTCCTAGCGAACACTGAAGCTTTCTTT. The full variable domain, completed using reference TRBV9 and TRBJ1-1, is DSGVTQTPKHLITATGQRVTLRCSPRSGDLSVYWYQQSLDQGLQFLIQYYNGEERAKGNILERFSAQQFPDLHSELNLSSLELGDSALYFCASSPFLANTEAFFGQGTRLTVV.

This clonotype came up many times. The chain joins TRBV29-1 to TRBJ2-3, with 9 bases matching TRBD1. CDR3 length equals 13 residues. V lost 6 bases, J lost 2 bases, and 3 bases stayed unmatched. Per germline, CDR1 SQVTM and CDR2 ANQGSEA. CDR3 in amino acids: CSVGQGPTDTQYF. CDR3 in DNA: TGCAGCGTCGGACAGGGGCCCACAGATACGCAGTATTTT.

This clonotype was observed at least ten times. The chain has TRBV7-9 and TRBJ1-2, with 8 bases that match TRBD1. The CDR3 has 15 amino acids. The V and J ends lost 5 bases and 4 bases, in that order; junction bases with no gene match: 9. CDR1 and CDR2 from the germline V gene are SEHNR and FQNEAQ (reference sequence). CDR3 sequence: CASSEVDRGFYGYTF. CDR3 nucleotide sequence: TGTGCCAGCAGCGAGGTCGACAGGGGCTTCTATGGCTACACCTTC.

This clonotype was seen ten or more times. The V and J genes are TRBV24-1 and TRBJ2-7; D is perhaps TRBD2 (5 bases). Germline loops: CDR1 KGHDR, CDR2 SFDVKD. The CDR3 length is 11 residues. V dropped 7 bases and J dropped 5 bases, with 8 bases sitting between them. DNA of the CDR3: TGTGCCACCAGGGACGGGGACGAGCAGTACTTC. Translation gives CATRDGDEQYF.